This is a list of T cell receptor beta chains from one sample in a study of regulatory T cells in long-lasting Graves disease. TCRdb reprocessed the multiplex PCR reads with MiXCR, giving one entry per CDR3 protein. The sample comprises more than 400,000 distinct CDR3 sequences, roughly 16% of which are singletons, and about 12% rests with the top ten. The same data also contributed to another study, on T cells in Graves' hyperthyroidism and ophthalmopathy.

Here the sequenced sample was peripheral blood mononuclear cells (PBMCs), taken at new diagnosis, from a patient treated with antithyroid drugs. The source of these receptors is a man aged 40-55 years with Graves disease. Both conserved end residues are part of each CDR3. D genes are given only for firm matches. The size entry is marked missing in some rows and otherwise reads once, few, many or a size class.

abundance,j_gene,d_gene,v_gene,CDR3aa,CDR3nt
few,TRBJ2-4,-,TRBV12-3/TRBV12-4,CASSSSDRLAKNIQYF,-
few,TRBJ2-3,-,TRBV20-1,CSGRRARTDTQYF,TGCAGTGGTCGGAGGGCCCGCACAGATACGCAGTATTTT
many,TRBJ2-3,TRBD2,TRBV2,CASPSSGRFSTDTQYF,TGTGCCAGTCCTAGTAGCGGGAGGTTTAGCACAGATACGCAGTATTTT
-,TRBJ2-3,TRBD2,TRBV9,CASSGLAGVSTDTQYF,TGTGCCAGCAGCGGGCTAGCGGGAGTTTCTACAGATACGCAGTATTTT
many,TRBJ2-7,TRBD1,TRBV2,CASRRQGLTSYEQYF,TGTGCCAGCAGACGACAGGGTTTGACATCCTACGAGCAGTACTTC
many,TRBJ2-3,-,TRBV5-1,CASSLTVTDTQYF,TGCGCCAGCAGCCTTACAGTAACAGATACGCAGTATTTT
-,TRBJ2-1,TRBD2,TRBV12-3/TRBV12-4,CASSHPGLVYNEQFF,TGTGCCAGCAGCCACCCGGGACTAGTTTACAATGAGCAGTTCTTC
many,TRBJ2-7,-,TRBV12-3/TRBV12-4,CASSFFGGHEQYF,TGTGCCAGCAGTTTTTTTGGAGGCCACGAGCAGTACTTC
many,TRBJ2-7,-,TRBV5-1,CASSLNRGSSYEQYF,TGCGCCAGCAGCTTGAACCGGGGGAGCTCCTACGAGCAGTACTTC
many,TRBJ2-3,TRBD1,TRBV7-3,CASSSLGQGAGADTQYF,TGTGCCAGCAGCTCCCTTGGACAGGGGGCTGGAGCAGATACGCAGTATTTT
many,TRBJ1-2,TRBD1,TRBV20-1,CSARSPGQGISGYGYTF,TGCAGTGCTAGATCACCGGGACAGGGGATTTCGGGCTATGGCTACACCTTC
few,TRBJ2-2,-,TRBV29-1,CSVEDIRDARGELFF,TGCAGCGTTGAAGATATACGGGACGCCAGGGGGGAGCTGTTTTTT
-,TRBJ2-3,-,TRBV4-1,CASSQDGLGGTDTQYF,TGCGCCAGCAGCCAAGATGGTCTAGGAGGCACAGATACGCAGTATTTT
many,TRBJ2-3,TRBD2,TRBV20-1,CSGGGVVTDTQYF,TGCAGTGGCGGGGGAGTGGTAACAGATACGCAGTATTTT
few,TRBJ1-2,TRBD1,TRBV30,CAWNRGNYGYTF,TGTGCCTGGAACAGGGGGAACTATGGCTACACCTTC
-,TRBJ2-5,TRBD1,TRBV24-1,CATSDPQGAGQQGGETQYF,TGTGCCACCAGTGATCCGCAGGGGGCGGGGCAGCAGGGCGGAGAGACCCAGTACTTC
many,TRBJ2-5,-,TRBV5-1,CASSLGPAETQYF,TGCGCCAGCAGCTTGGGTCCGGCGGAGACCCAGTACTTC
few,TRBJ2-1,-,TRBV5-6,CASSPGTHRNNEQFF,TGTGCCAGCAGCCCGGGGACTCATCGAAACAATGAGCAGTTCTTC
-,TRBJ2-5,TRBD1,TRBV4-1,CASSRDRDRGRETQYF,TGCGCCAGCAGCCGGGACCGGGACAGGGGGCGGGAGACCCAGTACTTC
many,TRBJ2-1,TRBD2,TRBV25-1,CASSENGRFSEQFF,TGTGCCAGCAGTGAGAACGGGAGGTTCAGTGAGCAGTTCTTC
-,TRBJ2-1,-,TRBV11-2,CASSLSGLNEQFF,TGTGCCAGCAGCTTATCCGGGCTCAATGAGCAGTTCTTC
few,TRBJ2-3,-,TRBV2,CASRPRSSSTDTQYF,TGTGCCAGCAGGCCCCGGTCCTCTAGCACAGATACGCAGTATTTT
-,TRBJ2-3,TRBD2,TRBV7-7,CASSPLAGGVTDTQYF,TGTGCTAGCAGCCCTTTAGCGGGAGGAGTCACAGATACGCAGTATTTT
-,TRBJ2-2,-,TRBV5-6,CASSLESDGELFF,TGTGCCAGCAGCTTGGAGTCAGACGGGGAGCTGTTTTTT
many,TRBJ1-1,-,TRBV5-4,CASSLQGWNTEAFF,TGTGCCAGCAGCCTCCAGGGGTGGAACACTGAAGCTTTCTTT
many,TRBJ2-7,-,TRBV7-3,CASSSKGAGLSEQYF,TGTGCCAGCAGCTCCAAGGGAGCAGGTTTATCCGAGCAGTACTTC
many,TRBJ1-5,TRBD1,TRBV28,CASSFQGASNQPQHF,TGTGCCAGCAGTTTCCAGGGGGCTAGCAATCAGCCCCAGCATTTT
many,TRBJ1-2,-,TRBV20-1,CSARERHMSYTF,TGCAGTGCTAGAGAACGACACATGAGCTACACCTTC